The T cell receptor (beta chain) under discussion was sequenced for a study of TIL therapy for anti-PD-1-resistant metastatic lung cancer. The overall study: Median patient age was 54, ranging roughly 38-75 years. Whole-study findings and limits: TIL cultures after expansion showed higher clonality and lower diversity than baseline tumor (median roughly 6% vs 31%).

The libraries were made with immunoSEQ v3. Sequencing was performed with immunoSEQ multiplex PCR; in TCRdb, only in-frame clones are kept and a portion is missing. The table has 25,000 to 30,000 clones, roughly 69% seen once. Time point described: pre-treatment sample, taken before nivolumab and TIL therapy. Most excised metastases sampled were pleural nodules or supraclavicular lymph nodes. Stage 4 NSCLC adults joined between 2017 and 2020. The CDR3 is 15 amino acids. From germline, CDR1 is MDHEN and CDR2 SYDVKM. V was pared by 7 bases and J by 4 bases, with 19 bases between. In its sample, this clone ranks as medium-sized. What it binds is unknown.

The material was tumor tissue, obtained at baseline. The J gene is TRBJ1-2, the V gene TRBV28, with D uncertain. This receptor was identified in a woman between 25 and 85 years old with non-small cell lung cancer. The DNA of the CDR3 is TGTGCCAGCACAAATTGGCCAGAGTCGACCTATGGCTACACCTTC. As protein: CASTNWPESTYGYTF.